The 28 T cell receptor beta chains below come from one sample, sequenced in a study of blood T cell repertoires in COVID-19. The protocol was immunoSEQ multiplex PCR, while the TCRdb copy is restricted to in-frame clones and leaves out a portion. The repertoire holds about 190,000 clones, with around nine tenths as singletons. Specimen: peripheral blood. The receptors stem from a man in his fifties or sixties with active or convalescent COVID-19.

The V gene is TRBV11-1, the J gene TRBJ2-5, with D possibly matching TRBD2 (5 bases). The CDR3 length is 12 residues. The germline gives CDR1 SGHAT, CDR2 FQDESV (reference sequence). Trimming removed 2 bases at V and 7 bases at J, with 8 bases between. In DNA, the CDR3 is TGTGCCAGCAGCTTAACCGAGGGGACCCAGTACTTC. Protein product: CASSLTEGTQYF.

This clone was seen a single time. This chain joins TRBV11-3 and TRBJ2-2; 10 bases fit TRBD2. J gave up 4 bases and V 0 bases, and 5 bases lay outside the gene matches. The CDR3 is made up of 17 amino acids. Germline V lookup: CDR1 SGHNT, CDR2 YENEEA. The CDR3 DNA reads TGTGCCAGCAGCTTAGACCCTGGACTAGCGGCCACCGGGGAGCTGTTTTTT. Translation: CASSLDPGLAATGELFF.

The chain links TRBV3-1 (or the pseudogene TRBV3-2) to TRBJ2-5, with 8 bases that match TRBD2. This CDR3 contains 17 residues. With 4 bases clipped from V and 1 base from J, the junction kept 11 bases outside the gene matches. CDR1 LGHDT and CDR2 YNNKEL come from the germline V gene (reference sequence). CDR3 in DNA: TGTGCCAGCAGCCCAAGTGGGCGGGGGGTATCCCAAGAGACCCAGTACTTC. It specifies CASSPSGRGVSQETQYF.

The rearrangement uses TRBV29-1 and TRBJ2-7; TRBD1 matches 8 bases. In germline, CDR1 is SQVTM, CDR2 ANQGSEA. The J segment lost 4 bases and the V segment lost 6 bases, leaving 8 bases of the junction unmatched. The CDR3 contains 13 residues. CDR3 protein: CSVTDRATYEQYF. The DNA of the CDR3 is TGCAGCGTCACGGACAGGGCGACTTACGAGCAGTACTTC.

This chain joins TRBV2 and TRBJ1-6, with 7 bases matching TRBD1. The CDR3 runs to 15 residues. V lost 6 bases to trimming and J lost 3 bases; unmatched junction nucleotides: 5. Germline values: CDR1 SNHLY, CDR2 FYNNEI. Written as DNA, the CDR3 is TGTGCCAGCAGCGAGACAGGGAACTATAATTCACCCCTCCACTTT. Translation gives CASSETGNYNSPLHF.

This chain connects TRBV7-3 to TRBJ1-1; D possibly corresponds to TRBD1 (6 bases). Trimming took 4 bases from V and 1 from J, leaving 7 bases between them. The CDR3 consists of 13 residues. Germline V gene lookup returns CDR1 SGHTA and CDR2 FQGTGA. The DNA for the CDR3 is TGTGCCAGCAGCTCGGACAGGAACACTGAAGCTTTCTTT. It translates to CASSSDRNTEAFF.

The V call is TRBV10-3, the J call TRBJ2-3, with TRBD2 matching 8 bases. V gave up 6 bases and J gave up 5 bases; unmatched junction bases: 7. Looked up from germline, CDR1 is ENHRY and CDR2 is SYGVKD. The CDR3 totals 14 residues. The CDR3 sequence is CAIRRSGVGDTQYF. CDR3 DNA sequence: TGTGCCATCAGACGTAGCGGGGTTGGAGATACGCAGTATTTT.

The genes are TRBV6-5 and TRBJ2-7, with TRBD2 matching over 12 bases. V lost 7 bases to trimming and J lost 6 bases; unmatched junction nucleotides: 7. This CDR3 comprises 14 residues. CDR1 MNHEY and CDR2 SVGAGI come from the germline V gene. CDR3 in amino acids: CASTPSGGAFEQYF. CDR3 nucleotides: TGTGCCAGCACCCCTAGCGGGGGGGCCTTCGAGCAGTACTTC.

This clone was detected once. The chain uses TRBV5-4 and TRBJ2-1, with 7 bases that match TRBD2. V gave up 4 bases and J gave up 10 bases; unmatched junction bases: 8. From germline, CDR1 is SGHNT and CDR2 YYREEE (reference sequence). This CDR3 has 13 residues. CDR3 loop: CASSREGAGEQFF. CDR3 nucleotide sequence: TGTGCCAGCAGCCGCGAGGGAGCGGGGGAGCAGTTCTTC.

In its sample, this clone was seen once. The chain uses TRBV15 and TRBJ2-1; D is perhaps TRBD1 (6 bases). CDR1 and CDR2 (germline): LNHNV, YYDKDF (reference sequence). The V gene lost 0 bases and the J gene lost 9 bases, with 15 bases spanning the gap. The CDR3 runs to 15 residues. CDR3 loop: CATSRDKGRGSEQFF. The CDR3 DNA is TGTGCCACCAGCAGAGATAAGGGCAGGGGAAGTGAGCAGTTCTTC. Combining the CDR3 with reference TRBV15 and TRBJ2-1 gives the whole variable domain DAMVIQNPRYQVTQFGKPVTLSCSQTLNHNVMYWYQQKSSQAPKLLFHYYDKDFNNEADTPDNFQSRRPNTSFCFLDIRSPGLGDTAMYLCATSRDKGRGSEQFFGPGTRLTVL.

The chain links TRBV7-3 to TRBJ2-2; 8 positions match TRBD1. Germline trimming cut 6 bases from V and 4 bases from J; bases unmatched to any gene: 4. The CDR3 is 14 residues long. From germline, CDR1 is SGHTA and CDR2 FQGTGA. CDR3 residues: CASSQGAGTGELFF. The CDR3 DNA follows: TGTGCCAGCAGTCAGGGGGCTGGCACCGGGGAGCTGTTTTTT.

The chain carries TRBV14 and TRBJ2-1; the match to TRBD1 covers 7 bases. CDR1 is SGHDN, CDR2 FVKESK, per germline. The CDR3 is 15 residues long. The junction had 7 bases not matched to a gene; V was cut back by 3 bases and J by 5 bases. The CDR3: CASSHWTGLNNEQFF. CDR3 DNA sequence: TGTGCCAGCAGCCATTGGACAGGACTTAACAATGAGCAGTTCTTC.

The CDR3 region has the DNA TGCGCCAGCAGCTCTACTTCGACAGGGATGAACACTGAAGCTTTCTTT. Protein product: CASSSTSTGMNTEAFF. This chain links TRBV5-1 with TRBJ1-1; 7 nucleotides line up with TRBD1. In germline, CDR1 is SGHRS, CDR2 YFSETQ. V dropped 3 bases and J dropped 0; count of bases not matched to a gene: 8. This CDR3 is 16 amino acids long.

V usage is TRBV10-3 and J usage is TRBJ1-6, with a tentative D call TRBD1 (5 bases). The CDR3 consists of 13 residues. CDR1 and CDR2 from the germline V gene are ENHRY and SYGVKD. V lost 5 bases to trimming and J lost 6 bases, with 8 bases between them. Written as DNA, the CDR3 is TGTGCCATCAGTCCAGGGATTAATTCACCCCTCCACTTT. This encodes CAISPGINSPLHF.

The rearrangement links TRBV3-1 (or the pseudogene TRBV3-2) to TRBJ2-5; TRBD2 agrees at 8 bases. This CDR3 has 17 residues. The J segment lost 3 bases and the V segment lost 4 bases, leaving 13 bases of the junction unmatched. Germline V lookup: CDR1 LGHDT, CDR2 YNNKEL (reference sequence). The CDR3 bases are TGTGCCAGCAGCCCCTCCCAAAGAGGTAGCGGGGAAGAGACCCAGTACTTC. Its protein is CASSPSQRGSGEETQYF.

This chain uses TRBV5-1 with TRBJ2-7, with D uncertain. The germline gives CDR1 SGHRS, CDR2 YFSETQ. The CDR3 extends over 13 amino acids. The V gene lost 0 bases and the J gene lost 2 bases, with 6 bases spanning the gap. The CDR3: CASSLGAAYEQYF. The CDR3 DNA is TGCGCCAGCAGCTTGGGGGCAGCCTACGAGCAGTACTTC. The full variable domain, rest sourced from reference TRBV5-1 and TRBJ2-7, is KAGVTQTPRYLIKTRGQQVTLSCSPISGHRSVSWYQQTPGQGLQFLFEYFSETQRNKGNFPGRFSGRQFSNSRSEMNVSTLELGDSALYLCASSLGAAYEQYFGPGTRLTVT.

The chain joins TRBV9 to TRBJ1-2, with D possibly TRBD1 on 5 matching bases. Germline lookup yields CDR1 SGDLS and CDR2 YYNGEE. This CDR3 has 11 amino acids. Trimming pared 5 bases from V and 4 bases from J, leaving 6 bases between. The CDR3 nucleotides read TGTGCCAGCAGTACAGGCTATGGCTACACCTTC. Translating it yields CASSTGYGYTF.

V gene TRBV4-1 combines with J gene TRBJ1-4; D ambiguous. V shed 4 bases and J shed 8 bases, with 11 bases lying between them. The germline CDR1 and CDR2 sequences are MGHRA and YSYEKL. This CDR3 comprises 13 residues. CDR3 sequence (DNA): TGCGCCAGCAGCCTCGGGTTGGTGGAAAAACTGTTTTTT. Its protein product is CASSLGLVEKLFF.

This chain connects TRBV7-2 to TRBJ1-2; the D gene is possibly TRBD1 (5 bases). CDR1 is SGHTA, CDR2 FQGNSA, per germline. The CDR3 length is 13 residues. V was trimmed by 3 bases and J by 8 bases, leaving 13 bases between them. The CDR3 coding sequence is TGTGCCAGCAGCTTGGGGCCCCGATGGGGCTACACCTTC. It yields the protein CASSLGPRWGYTF.

The chain is built from TRBV9 and TRBJ2-3; no clear D. Germline V gene sequence: CDR1 SGDLS, CDR2 YYNGEE. The CDR3 spans 15 residues. V lost 2 bases to trimming and J lost 1 base, with 11 bases between them. In nucleotides, the CDR3 is TGTGCCAGCAGCGTCAATCCCTCGGGCACAGATACGCAGTATTTT. Translation gives CASSVNPSGTDTQYF.

This clone was counted a few times. The chain recombines TRBV18 with TRBJ2-3, with a possible D match to TRBD2 (7 bases). The germline CDR1 and CDR2 sequences are KGHSH and LQKENI. CDR3 length: 16 amino acids. V lost 1 base, J lost 0 bases, and 11 bases lay in between. The CDR3 bases are TGTGCCAGCTCACCACGGCGGGGGCCAAGCACAGATACGCAGTATTTT. This codes for CASSPRRGPSTDTQYF.

The chain links TRBV14 to TRBJ2-7; a weak D match, TRBD1 (5 bases). V lost 0 bases, J lost 4 bases, and 10 bases lay in between. The CDR3 sequence is 14 residues long. Germline CDR1 and CDR2: SGHDN and FVKESK. The CDR3, as DNA: TGTGCCAGCAGCCAAGACAGGGCAAGTTACGAGCAGTACTTC. Translating it yields CASSQDRASYEQYF.

The chain carries TRBV19 and TRBJ1-3; D gene ambiguous. This CDR3 is 16 amino acids long. V was shortened by 3 bases and J by 1 base, with 13 bases between the two germline ends. Germline CDR1 and CDR2: LNHDA and SQIVND (reference sequence). The CDR3 DNA reads TGTGCCAGTAGTATCCGTAGTTGGGAGTCTGGAAACACCATATATTTT. This translates into CASSIRSWESGNTIYF.

J is TRBJ1-1 and V is TRBV7-2; no clear D. V was clipped by 3 bases and J by 7 bases, with 12 bases between them. Germline V gene data show CDR1 as SGHTA and CDR2 as FQGNSA. The CDR3 contains 13 residues. CDR3 residues: CASSFTVLSEAFF. CDR3 sequence (DNA): TGTGCCAGCAGCTTTACAGTTTTAAGTGAAGCTTTCTTT.

V gene TRBV7-6 combines with J gene TRBJ2-2; TRBD1 is a possible D gene (6 bases). This CDR3 comprises 16 residues. V lost 0 bases, J lost 2 bases, and 10 bases lay in between. Germline-derived CDR1 and CDR2 are SGHVS and FNYEAQ. In DNA form, the CDR3 reads TGTGCCAGCAGCTTAGCGGGACACACAAACACCGGGGAGCTGTTTTTT. Amino acid sequence: CASSLAGHTNTGELFF. Using reference TRBV7-6 and TRBJ2-2 for the parts outside the CDR3, the full variable domain is GAGVSQSPRYKVTKRGQDVALRCDPISGHVSLYWYRQALGQGPEFLTYFNYEAQQDKSGLPNDRFSAERPEGSISTLTIQRTEQRDSAMYRCASSLAGHTNTGELFFGEGSRLTVL.

This rearrangement joins TRBV7-2 to TRBJ2-5, with 8 bases matching TRBD2. Germline CDR1 is SGHTA and CDR2 is FQGNSA. Germline trimming cut 0 bases from V and 7 bases from J; bases unmatched to any gene: 13. CDR3 length equals 17 residues. The CDR3 sequence: CASSLALRGSGDGTQYF. CDR3 DNA: TGTGCCAGCAGCTTAGCGCTAAGGGGTAGCGGGGATGGGACCCAGTACTTC.

The chain is built from TRBV2 and TRBJ1-6; 10 bases are shared with TRBD1. There are 15 residues in the CDR3. After removal of 6 bases from V and 9 bases from J, the junction contained 8 bases not matched to a gene. CDR1 is SNHLY and CDR2 is FYNNEI in the germline V gene. The CDR3 here is CASRGTGVSSSPLHF. DNA for the CDR3: TGTGCCAGCAGGGGGACAGGGGTATCAAGTTCACCCCTCCACTTT.

This chain connects TRBV21-1 to TRBJ2-1; the table gives TRBD2 as D, unverified against the DNA. TRBV21-1 is recorded as a pseudogene. The CDR3 length is 13 residues. The CDR3 bases are TGTGCCAGCAGCAAAGGGTCTAGCGGGGGGAAGTTCTTC. It specifies CASSKGSSGGKFF.